The next 25 T cell receptor beta chains were all read from a single sample in a study of monozygotic twins with inflammatory bowel disease (dated by TCRdb to about 2019). The library was prepared using 5' RACE. The sequencer listed for this sample is Illumina HiSeq 2500. TCRdb reprocessed the reads and assigns one entry to each CDR3 protein sequence, leaving out DNA. This sample's clone table shows some 200,000 distinct CDR3 sequences. Around 7.6% of the sample lies in the top ten. Sequencing was done on a sample of blood. All receptors come from a human donor with ulcerative colitis or Crohn's disease, or a healthy co-twin of an affected twin (not recorded which).

This chain uses TRBV3-1 with TRBJ2-2; there is no DNA to check the TCRdb D call of TRBD1. Germline assignment: CDR1 LGHDT and CDR2 YNNKEL (reference sequence). The CDR3 loop spans 20 amino acids. The CDR3 is CASSQERADEGAGNTGELFF.

The chain carries TRBV7-3 and TRBJ2-1; without DNA, the TCRdb call of TRBD2 cannot be checked. Germline V gene sequence: CDR1 SGHTA, CDR2 FQGTGA. The CDR3 totals 18 residues. The CDR3 spells CASSLIASGGAQENEQFF. Full variable domain (rest looked up from reference TRBV7-3 and TRBJ2-1): GAGVSQTPSNKVTEKGKYVELRCDPISGHTALYWYRQSLGQGPEFLIYFQGTGAADDSGLPNDRFFAVRPEGSVSTLKIQRTERGDSAVYLCASSLIASGGAQENEQFFGPGTRLTVL.

The gene calls are TRBV4-1 and TRBJ1-1; no DNA is available, so the TRBD1 call from TCRdb remains unchecked. Germline values: CDR1 MGHRA, CDR2 YSYEKL. The CDR3 is 13 amino acids. CDR3 region: CASSPVGGPSAFF.

The chain uses TRBV7-8 and TRBJ1-1; TCRdb designates TRBD1, a call that cannot be tested without DNA. This CDR3 is built from 15 residues. The V gene's germline CDR1 is SGHVS and CDR2 FQNEAQ. This CDR3 is CASSLKQGKNTEAFF.

CDR3 residues: CASSYSELGNEQFF. The V and J genes are TRBV6-5 and TRBJ2-1. Germline V gene data show CDR1 as MNHEY and CDR2 as SVGAGI. There are 14 residues in the CDR3.

The CDR3 sequence is CASNLPGQGVDTQYF. The J gene is TRBJ2-3, the V gene TRBV9; checking the TCRdb D call of TRBD1 is not possible without DNA. Per germline, CDR1 SGDLS and CDR2 YYNGEE. The CDR3 consists of 15 residues.

The rearrangement links TRBV27 to TRBJ1-5; TCRdb gives TRBD1 as the D gene, but with no DNA this cannot be confirmed. The germline V gene has CDR1 MNHEY and CDR2 SMNVEV (reference sequence). This CDR3 comprises 15 residues. The CDR3 region is CASSLVAGGNQPQHF.

The rearrangement uses TRBV20-1 and TRBJ2-7; without DNA, the TCRdb call of TRBD2 cannot be checked. The germline V gene has CDR1 DFQATT and CDR2 SNEGSKA (reference sequence). The CDR3 has 11 residues. The CDR3 sequence: CSAFAVREQYF.

The chain is built from TRBV7-9 and TRBJ1-1; TCRdb's D call, TRBD1, is unchecked because there is no DNA. Germline V lookup: CDR1 SEHNR, CDR2 FQNEAQ (reference sequence). This CDR3 spans 14 amino acids. The CDR3: CASSHRTPSTEAFF.

The rearrangement joins TRBV7-2 to TRBJ2-1; checking the TCRdb D call of TRBD1 is not possible without DNA. The CDR3 contains 14 residues. Germline CDR1 reads SGHTA; CDR2 reads FQGNSA. The CDR3 protein is CASSFSPDNNEQFF.

The V call is TRBV25-1, the J call TRBJ1-1; TCRdb proposes TRBD1, but this gene call is untestable without DNA. The CDR3 sequence is 17 residues long. Germline V gene lookup returns CDR1 MGHDK and CDR2 SYGVNS. This CDR3 is CASSEYWSGSSGTEAFF.

The V and J genes are TRBV30 and TRBJ1-1. The CDR3 length is 13 residues. CDR1 and CDR2 (germline): GTSNPN, SVGIG (reference sequence). The CDR3 loop is CAWSVGRNTEAFF.

This chain uses TRBV18 with TRBJ2-5. Germline-derived CDR1 and CDR2 are KGHSH and LQKENI. There are 12 residues in the CDR3. The CDR3 protein is CASSPPGETQYF.

The chain links TRBV5-1 to TRBJ2-1; the TRBD2 assignment by TCRdb is unverifiable without DNA. Germline CDR1 is SGHRS and CDR2 is YFSETQ. The CDR3 covers 13 residues. The CDR3 loop reads CASSLLPGGEQFF.

The chain couples TRBV6-1 to TRBJ2-3; the TRBD1 assignment by TCRdb is unverifiable without DNA. The CDR3 contains 16 residues. The germline CDR1 and CDR2 sequences are MNHNS and SASEGT. Here the CDR3 reads CASSEQNRGGTDTQYF.

The chain couples TRBV12-3 or TRBV12-4 to TRBJ1-3. This CDR3 spans 16 amino acids. This chain's CDR3 is CASSFSGLSSGNTIYF.

CDR3: CSASRGGTYEQYF. The chain combines TRBV20-1 with TRBJ2-7; TCRdb designates TRBD1, a call that cannot be tested without DNA. The CDR3 contains 13 residues. Germline V gene data show CDR1 as DFQATT and CDR2 as SNEGSKA (reference sequence).

The chain couples TRBV20-1 to TRBJ1-2; TCRdb's D call, TRBD1, is unchecked because there is no DNA. The CDR3 is 13 residues long. Germline V gene data show CDR1 as DFQATT and CDR2 as SNEGSKA (reference sequence). The CDR3 here is CSAPGAGNYGYTF.

V and J are TRBV7-3 and TRBJ2-7; TCRdb picks TRBD2, but there is no DNA to check that call. In germline, CDR1 is SGHTA, CDR2 FQGTGA. The CDR3 sequence is 13 residues long. The CDR3 loop is CASSLVGGGEQYF.

The chain combines TRBV7-2 with TRBJ1-2; absent DNA, TCRdb's TRBD1 call cannot be checked. The CDR3 contains 14 residues. Germline CDR1 SGHTA, CDR2 FQGNSA. The CDR3 region is CASSPRAGGNGYTF.

This chain uses TRBV4-1 with TRBJ1-4; the D call from TCRdb, TRBD1, cannot be confirmed without DNA. Looked up from germline, CDR1 is MGHRA and CDR2 is YSYEKL. This CDR3 contains 15 residues. CDR3 sequence reads: CASSQVDRDDWKLFF.

V gene TRBV5-1 combines with J gene TRBJ2-1; TCRdb picks TRBD2, but there is no DNA to check that call. This CDR3 is 16 amino acids long. Germline CDR1 and CDR2: SGHRS and YFSETQ. The CDR3 reads CASSSEAIAGAYEQFF.

J is TRBJ2-3 and V is TRBV6-1; TCRdb indicates TRBD2, and absent DNA this call remains unverified. There are 15 residues in the CDR3. Germline V gene lookup returns CDR1 MNHNS and CDR2 SASEGT. The CDR3 reads CASTQAGLAADTQYF.

This chain uses TRBV12-3 or TRBV12-4 with TRBJ1-1; the D call of TRBD1 rests on TCRdb alone, since no DNA is present to check it. The CDR3 sequence is 15 residues long. This CDR3 is CASSLGPLPYTEAFF.

The V and J genes are TRBV12-3 or TRBV12-4 and TRBJ1-2; TCRdb's D gene call, TRBD1, goes unchecked for lack of DNA. CDR3 length: 13 residues. CDR3: CASSLQGAYGYTF.